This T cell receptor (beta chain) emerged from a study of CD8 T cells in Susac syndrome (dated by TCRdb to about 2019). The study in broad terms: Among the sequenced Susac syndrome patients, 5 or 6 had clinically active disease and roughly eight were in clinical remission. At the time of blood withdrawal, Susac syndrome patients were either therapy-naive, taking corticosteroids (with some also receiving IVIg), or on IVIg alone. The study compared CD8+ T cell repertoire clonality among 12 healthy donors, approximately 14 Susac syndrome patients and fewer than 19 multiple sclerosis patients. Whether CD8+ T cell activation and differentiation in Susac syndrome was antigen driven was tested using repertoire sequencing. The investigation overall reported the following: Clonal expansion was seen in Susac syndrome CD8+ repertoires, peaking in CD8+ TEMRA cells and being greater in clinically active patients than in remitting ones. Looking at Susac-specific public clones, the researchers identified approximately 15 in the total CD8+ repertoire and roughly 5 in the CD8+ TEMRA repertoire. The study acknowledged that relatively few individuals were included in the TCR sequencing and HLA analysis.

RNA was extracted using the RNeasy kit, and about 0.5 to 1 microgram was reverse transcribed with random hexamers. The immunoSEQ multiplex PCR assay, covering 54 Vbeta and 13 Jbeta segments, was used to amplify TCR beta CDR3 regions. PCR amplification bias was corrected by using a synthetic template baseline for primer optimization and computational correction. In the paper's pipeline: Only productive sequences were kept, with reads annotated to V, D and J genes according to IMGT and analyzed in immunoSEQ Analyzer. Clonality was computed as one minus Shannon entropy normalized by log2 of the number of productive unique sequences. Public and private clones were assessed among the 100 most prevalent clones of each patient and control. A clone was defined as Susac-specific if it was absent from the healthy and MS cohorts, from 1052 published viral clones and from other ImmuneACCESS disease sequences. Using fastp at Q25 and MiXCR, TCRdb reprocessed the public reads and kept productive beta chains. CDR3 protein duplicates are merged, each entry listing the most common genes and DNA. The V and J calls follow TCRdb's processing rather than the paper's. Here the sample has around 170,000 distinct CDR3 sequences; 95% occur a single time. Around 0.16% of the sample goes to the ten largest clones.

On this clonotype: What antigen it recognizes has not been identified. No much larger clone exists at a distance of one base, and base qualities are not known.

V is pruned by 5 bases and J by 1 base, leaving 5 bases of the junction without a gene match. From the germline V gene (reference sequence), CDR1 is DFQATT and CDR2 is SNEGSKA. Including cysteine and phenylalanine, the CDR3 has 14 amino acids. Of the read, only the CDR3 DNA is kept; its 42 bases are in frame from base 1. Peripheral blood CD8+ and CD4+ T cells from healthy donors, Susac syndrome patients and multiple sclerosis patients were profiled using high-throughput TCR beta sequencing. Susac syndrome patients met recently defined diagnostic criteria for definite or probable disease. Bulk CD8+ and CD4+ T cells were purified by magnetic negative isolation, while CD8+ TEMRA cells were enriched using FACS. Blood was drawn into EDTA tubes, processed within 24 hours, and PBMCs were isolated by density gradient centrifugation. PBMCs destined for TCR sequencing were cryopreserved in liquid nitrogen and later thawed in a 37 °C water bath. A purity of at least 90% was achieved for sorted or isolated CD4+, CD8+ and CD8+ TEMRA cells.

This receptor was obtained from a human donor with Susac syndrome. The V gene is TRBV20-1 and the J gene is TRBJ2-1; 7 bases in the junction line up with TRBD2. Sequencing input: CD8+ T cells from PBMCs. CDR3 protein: CSAAGEGSYNEQFF. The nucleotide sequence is TGCAGTGCTGCGGGAGAAGGGTCCTACAATGAGCAGTTCTTC.